Presented here are 26 T cell receptor beta chains from one specimen sequenced in a study of blood T cell repertoires in COVID-19. Clones were read by immunoSEQ multiplex PCR, and TCRdb kept only the in-frame ones, dropping some. The sample includes approximately 76,000 clones, 60% to 75% seen only once; the top ten take less than 40%. The material sequenced was peripheral blood. The receptors shown here come from an older woman with acute or convalescent COVID-19.

The V call is TRBV28, the J call TRBJ1-5; tentative D call: TRBD1 (6 bases). Germline V gene lookup returns CDR1 MDHEN and CDR2 SYDVKM. The CDR3 is 15 residues long. Trimming cost V 7 bases and J 1 base, with 14 bases left between them. DNA of the CDR3: TGTGCCAGCATCCTGGGACAACAGAGCAATCAGCCCCAGCATTTT. Protein sequence: CASILGQQSNQPQHF. The entire variable domain, with the rest obtained from reference TRBV28 and TRBJ1-5, is as follows: DVKVTQSSRYLVKRTGEKVFLECVQDMDHENMFWYRQDPGLGLRLIYFSYDVKMKEKGDIPEGYSVSREKKERFSLILESASTNQTSMYLCASILGQQSNQPQHFGDGTRLSIL.

The V and J genes are TRBV5-1 and TRBJ2-6; no reliable D call. CDR1 SGHRS and CDR2 YFSETQ come from the germline V gene. CDR3 length equals 15 residues. With 4 bases removed from V and 0 bases from J, the gap between germline ends came to 8 bases. CDR3 sequence reads: CASSGVGSGANVLTF. For the CDR3, the DNA is TGCGCCAGCAGCGGAGTCGGCTCTGGGGCCAACGTCCTGACTTTC.

This clone was counted once. J is TRBJ1-2 and V is TRBV5-5; D may be TRBD1 (6 bases). Trimming removed 6 bases from V and 8 bases from J, with 20 bases in between. The CDR3 totals 14 residues. The V gene's germline CDR1 is SGHKS and CDR2 YYEKEE (reference sequence). Here the CDR3 DNA reads TGTGCCAGCAATGGGGGCCAGGCCAGGGAGGGCTACACCTTC. This encodes CASNGGQAREGYTF.

The chain links TRBV5-1 to TRBJ2-1, with 12 bases lining up with TRBD2. Germline assignment: CDR1 SGHRS and CDR2 YFSETQ. Trimming removed 4 bases from V and 7 bases from J; junction bases left unmatched: 6. The CDR3 contains 15 residues. The CDR3 DNA reads TGCGCCAGCAGCCCGACTAGCGGGAGTTGGAATGAGCAGTTCTTC. Protein product: CASSPTSGSWNEQFF.

The DNA of the CDR3 is TGTGCCAGCAGTTTAACAGGGTCCTCCGGGGAGCTGTTTTTT. Translating gives CASSLTGSSGELFF. The rearrangement joins TRBV6-6 to TRBJ2-2, with D perhaps TRBD1 (6 bases). CDR1 is MNHNY, CDR2 SVGAGI, per germline (reference sequence). V lost 4 bases and J 6 bases, leaving 12 bases between the germline ends. This CDR3 comprises 14 residues.

V gene TRBV6-1 combines with J gene TRBJ1-2, with D hard to call. The CDR3 is made up of 13 amino acids. V gave up 2 bases and J gave up 7 bases, with 11 bases separating them. Germline V gives CDR1 MNHNS, CDR2 SASEGT. The chain's CDR3 is CASSESRLSGYTF. The CDR3 coding sequence is TGTGCCAGCAGTGAATCCCGGTTGAGTGGCTACACCTTC.

V usage is TRBV2 and J usage is TRBJ1-1; TRBD1 is a possible D gene (6 bases). V was trimmed by 5 bases and J by 4 bases, leaving 11 bases between them. CDR1 SNHLY and CDR2 FYNNEI come from the germline V gene. This CDR3 contains 13 residues. CDR3 DNA: TGTGCCAGCAGTACAACAGGGCTCACTGAAGCTTTCTTT. Its translation: CASSTTGLTEAFF.

The V and J genes are TRBV6-5 and TRBJ1-1; D might be TRBD1 (6 bases). The CDR3 runs 14 residues. Deletions cut 2 bases from V and 4 bases from J, with 11 bases between. Germline V gives CDR1 MNHEY, CDR2 SVGAGI. The CDR3 DNA is TGTGCCAGCAGTTACCTCGACAGGACCACTGAAGCTTTCTTT. Amino acids: CASSYLDRTTEAFF.

The chain couples TRBV11-2 to TRBJ2-2; 7 bases are a match to TRBD1. This CDR3 comprises 15 residues. V dropped 5 bases and J dropped 3; count of bases not matched to a gene: 6. Germline CDR1 and CDR2: SGHAT and FQNNGV. Here the CDR3 reads CASSLRQGYTGELFF. The CDR3 DNA is TGTGCCAGCAGCCTCCGACAGGGATACACCGGGGAGCTGTTTTTT.

This clone has only a few counts. The chain is built from TRBV5-1 and TRBJ2-1; TRBD1 agrees at 11 bases. The CDR3 consists of 18 residues. The trim removed 4 bases at V and 5 bases at J, leaving 14 bases unmatched. Germline CDR1 and CDR2: SGHRS and YFSETQ. The CDR3 nucleotides read TGCGCCAGCAGCGTGGGACAGGGGGTAGGGCGGAACGACAATGAGCAGTTCTTC. Translation gives CASSVGQGVGRNDNEQFF.

J is TRBJ1-2 and V is TRBV6-4; no reliable D call. Trimming removed 0 bases from V and 2 bases from J, with 16 bases in between. Germline CDR1 and CDR2: MRHNA and SNTAGT. The CDR3 is made up of 17 amino acids. CDR3 residues: CASSDSNGRQANYGYTF. For the CDR3, the DNA is TGTGCCAGCAGTGACTCGAACGGCCGGCAGGCCAACTATGGCTACACCTTC.

The chain has TRBV7-9 and TRBJ1-1, with D possibly matching TRBD1 (5 bases). Between the trimmed V and J ends, which lost 2 bases and 1 base, there was a span of 11 bases. Germline lookup yields CDR1 SEHNR and CDR2 FQNEAQ (reference sequence). CDR3 size: 15 residues. In DNA, the CDR3 is TGTGCCAGCAGCTTATTGGACGGACAGAACACTGAAGCTTTCTTT. It is translated as CASSLLDGQNTEAFF.

This rearrangement joins TRBV5-6 to TRBJ1-1; 10 bases map to TRBD1. The ends lost 4 bases at V and 7 bases at J; junction bases unmatched: 4. The V gene's germline CDR1 is SGHDT and CDR2 YYEEEE. The CDR3 is made up of 13 amino acids. DNA for the CDR3: TGTGCCAGCAGCGGGACAGGGGTCGGTGAAGCTTTCTTT. Translating it yields CASSGTGVGEAFF.

The chain couples TRBV28 to TRBJ2-1; 7 nucleotides align to TRBD1. The CDR3 totals 15 residues. Germline V gene lookup returns CDR1 MDHEN and CDR2 SYDVKM. The ends lost 4 bases at V and 2 bases at J; junction bases unmatched: 5. The CDR3 is CASSSQGVPYNEQFF. CDR3 bases: TGTGCCAGCAGTTCTCAGGGGGTGCCCTACAATGAGCAGTTCTTC.

The chain links TRBV6-4 to TRBJ1-1; D is ambiguous. V dropped 7 bases and J dropped 1 base, with 13 bases sitting between them. The CDR3 totals 14 residues. Germline V gives CDR1 MRHNA, CDR2 SNTAGT. The CDR3 is CASTLGHWNTEAFF. CDR3 DNA: TGTGCCAGCACTCTTGGGCATTGGAACACTGAAGCTTTCTTT.

V is TRBV9 and J is TRBJ2-2, with 7 bases aligning to TRBD2. There are 13 residues in the CDR3. Germline lookup yields CDR1 SGDLS and CDR2 YYNGEE. With V trimmed by 6 bases and J by 5 bases, 4 bases remained unmatched. The CDR3 sequence: CASTREATGELFF. The DNA for the CDR3 is TGTGCCAGCACCCGGGAGGCAACCGGGGAGCTGTTTTTT.

The chain is built from TRBV30 and TRBJ1-1, with 7 positions matching TRBD1. After removal of 6 bases from V and 4 bases from J, the junction contained 5 bases not matched to a gene. Germline CDR1 reads GTSNPN; CDR2 reads SVGIG (reference sequence). The CDR3 runs 12 residues. This chain's CDR3 is CACGTVRTEAFF. The CDR3 coding sequence is TGTGCCTGTGGGACAGTCCGCACTGAAGCTTTCTTT.

V and J are TRBV30 and TRBJ2-2; 8 nucleotides match TRBD2. CDR1 GTSNPN and CDR2 SVGIG come from the germline V gene (reference sequence). Trimming removed 0 bases from V and 6 bases from J; junction bases left unmatched: 6. There are 15 residues in the CDR3. CDR3 in amino acids: CAWSVLGLVAGELFF. For the CDR3, the DNA is TGTGCCTGGAGTGTACTGGGACTAGTGGCCGGGGAGCTGTTTTTT.

The V gene is TRBV5-6, the J gene TRBJ2-3, with TRBD2 matching 8 bases. This CDR3 has 15 amino acids. Germline V gene lookup returns CDR1 SGHDT and CDR2 YYEEEE. V lost 4 bases, J lost 6 bases, and 10 bases stayed unmatched. CDR3 sequence: CASSTLAGLGDTQYF. As DNA, the CDR3 is TGTGCCAGCAGCACTCTAGCGGGCCTCGGCGATACGCAGTATTTT.

This clone appeared once. This chain connects TRBV19 to TRBJ2-7, with unresolved D. Germline values: CDR1 LNHDA, CDR2 SQIVND (reference sequence). CDR3 length equals 13 residues. Trimming took 4 bases from V and 6 from J, leaving 13 bases between them. Written as DNA, the CDR3 is TGTGCCAGTAGTAAGGCCACGACTGGCGAGCAGTACTTC. This gives the protein CASSKATTGEQYF. The full variable domain, in which reference TRBV19 and TRBJ2-7 provide the parts outside the CDR3, is DGGITQSPKYLFRKEGQNVTLSCEQNLNHDAMYWYRQDPGQGLRLIYYSQIVNDFQKGDIAEGYSVSREKKESFPLTVTSAQKNPTAFYLCASSKATTGEQYFGPGTRLTVT.

This sequence joins TRBV6-5 and TRBJ2-6; D is possibly TRBD2 (5 bases). Trimming removed 11 bases at V and 0 bases at J, with 11 bases between. From germline, CDR1 is MNHEY and CDR2 SVGAGI. The length of the CDR3 is 14 residues. The CDR3 sequence is CAHAEVSGANVLTF. In DNA, the CDR3 is TGTGCCCACGCGGAGGTCTCTGGGGCCAACGTCCTGACTTTC.

The V gene is TRBV7-9, the J gene TRBJ1-2; 8 nucleotides align to TRBD1. Trimming removed 3 bases from V and 7 bases from J; junction bases left unmatched: 10. Germline V gene data show CDR1 as SEHNR and CDR2 as FQNEAQ (reference sequence). The CDR3 totals 15 residues. CDR3 coding DNA: TGTGCCAGCAGCTTTTCTACCAGGGGGCGGGGTGGCTACACCTTC. As protein: CASSFSTRGRGGYTF. Drawing the rest from reference TRBV7-9 and TRBJ1-2, the complete variable domain is DTGVSQNPRHKITKRGQNVTFRCDPISEHNRLYWYRQTLGQGPEFLTYFQNEAQLEKSRLLSDRFSAERPKGSFSTLEIQRTEQGDSAMYLCASSFSTRGRGGYTFGSGTRLTVV.

This chain connects TRBV6-5 to TRBJ2-7; 12 bases fit TRBD2. Germline values: CDR1 MNHEY, CDR2 SVGAGI. The ends lost 6 bases at V and 2 bases at J; junction bases unmatched: 2. This CDR3 has 14 residues. The CDR3, as DNA: TGTGCCAGCAGACTAGCGGGGGGCACCTACGAGCAGTACTTC. Protein product: CASRLAGGTYEQYF.

The V call is TRBV5-1, the J call TRBJ1-4; 10 bases are shared with TRBD1. The germline gives CDR1 SGHRS, CDR2 YFSETQ. V lost 0 bases, J lost 8 bases, and 4 bases stayed unmatched. This CDR3 has 15 amino acids. The CDR3 region has the DNA TGCGCCAGCAGCTTGGAGGGGACAGGGGCCGAAAAACTGTTTTTT. This gives the protein CASSLEGTGAEKLFF.

The chain combines TRBV3-1 (or the pseudogene TRBV3-2) with TRBJ1-3, with D hard to call. CDR3 length: 17 amino acids. With 0 bases removed from V and 2 bases from J, the gap between germline ends came to 14 bases. Per germline, CDR1 LGHDT and CDR2 YNNKEL (reference sequence). CDR3 residues: CASSQDFRPRPGNTIYF. The DNA of the CDR3 is TGTGCCAGCAGCCAAGATTTTCGACCTAGGCCTGGAAACACCATATATTTT.

This clone was seen once. CDR3 loop: CASKSGSSPANEQFF. CDR3 DNA sequence: TGTGCCAGCAAAAGCGGGAGTTCCCCCGCCAATGAGCAGTTCTTC. V usage is TRBV28 and J usage is TRBJ2-1; 8 nucleotides match TRBD2. Germline V CDR1 and CDR2: MDHEN, SYDVKM. V was clipped by 7 bases and J by 6 bases; unmatched bases: 11. The CDR3 has 15 residues.